This TCR beta chain was identified in a study of shared clonotypes between healthy human individuals (dated by TCRdb to the early 2020s). Regarding the research as a whole: Three men and a couple of women, aged 18 to 49 years, made up the cohort. Each donor's leukapheresis produced roughly between roughly 0.94 and 9.5 billion PBMCs. To estimate repertoire size and how much clonotypes are shared between individuals, the study performed deep sequencing of blood TCR repertoires from 4 to 6 healthy adults. For each donor, CD4 naive and CD4 memory were each given three plates, CD8 naive was given two plates, and CD8 memory was given one plate. Libraries were prepared and TCR repertoires were sequenced by different laboratories using diverse techniques, in order to increase sequencing depth and limit assay-specific biases.

Summary of the overall study and its limitations: Because the study included a small number of donors, the genetic and exposure-history diversity represented was limited. Incomplete sequencing was indicated by rarefaction of sorted-subset datasets, despite the large sequencing depth. Approximately 5% of naive CD4, 3.5% of naive CD8, around 2.3% of memory CD4, and approximately 0.4% of memory CD8 clonotypes were shared across a few donors. Clonotypes shared by all four sorted-subset donors showed higher generation probabilities than non-shared clonotypes. Naive subsets generally had larger estimated clonotype richness than memory subsets. Sampling was limited to blood, and TCR repertoires in tissue likely differ from TCR repertoires in blood. Based on pairwise subsampling, the degree of clonotype sharing among donors was expected to be affected by sequencing depth.

Using the deep immunoSEQ assay, multiplex PCR amplified TCR CDR3 regions from genomic DNA. Extracted genomic DNA from each cell subset was spread evenly across all wells of several immunoSEQ 96-well plates, with each plate serving as a replicate. For sorted subsets, each replicate PCR was loaded with 200 ng genomic DNA, equivalent to 30,000 to 35,000 T cell genomes. The purified libraries were quantified using a Qubit 3.0 fluorometer, sized with a Bioanalyzer 2100, and then quantified again using the KAPA Library Quantification kit. Every immunoSEQ 96-well plate was sequenced on a separate single-read 150-cycle Illumina NextSeq 550 flow cell. For the original study's pipeline: Because the immunoSEQ output included only junctional sequences and no quality scores, the filtering could not be the same as the filtering used for full-length reads. To assign V/J genes and CDR3, sequences were annotated against IMGT germline references using PyIR, a Python wrapper for IgBLAST v1.9. Any read was removed if the V/J assignment was weak (E-value above 1e-6), the CDR3 was missing, or the read contained stop codons, out-of-frame junctions, or ambiguous translated residues. A V3J clonotype was defined by an identical inferred V gene, J gene, and CDR3 amino acid sequence. Percentage overlap between repertoires was computed as shared unique clonotypes divided by the size of the smaller repertoire. RTK rarefaction, the Chao1 estimator, and Recon v2.1 estimates of unobserved clonotypes were used to assess repertoire richness. Generation probabilities for all TCRbeta clonotypes obtained by the gDNA method from several donors were computed using OLGA. What TCRdb holds here is the immuneACCESS table cut down to in-frame rearrangements. Part of the clones is not present; checked against another copy, under half of the missing clones reflect an unresolved V gene, and the others are unexplained. V, J and clone size are taken as reported in that table, and D and trimming were inferred from the DNA itself. This sample has some 2.1 million clones in its table, and about 95% of those were observed once. Jointly, the top ten make up 0.13% of the sample.

Comments on this clone: Its antigen target is currently unknown. The sample holds no much larger clone one base away, and base qualities are not on file.

The junction shows trimming of 5 bases on V and 5 bases on J, plus 7 bases between the germline ends. CDR1 and CDR2 are drawn from the germline V gene: SNHLY, FYNNEI. The CDR3 starts with the cysteine, ends with the phenylalanine, and has 12 residues. The entry retains the CDR3 DNA only, 36 bases that are in frame from base 1. Healthy HIV-negative adults with no recently reported acute infections or vaccinations were included as donors. All donors were Caucasian adults living in Nashville, Tennessee, USA. CD4+ T cells were enriched by magnetic negative selection; naive cells were then positively selected on CD45RA, and the negative fraction formed the memory subset. After blood collection by leukapheresis, PBMCs were isolated using Ficoll-Histopaque density gradient centrifugation and then cryopreserved in the vapor phase of liquid nitrogen. Purity and quantity of every magnetically sorted T cell population were checked by analytical flow cytometry. From each sorted fraction, genomic DNA was isolated and quantified by UV absorbance on a Nanodrop 2000c.

The sequence is built from TRBV2 and TRBJ1-5, with the D gene not confidently named. Sequenced sample: naive CD4+ T cells sorted from blood. The cell subset or site label, as the study defines it: CD45RA+ positively selected. This TCR was sampled from a man in his late teens or twenties in good health. The nucleotide sequence reads TGTGCCAGCAGTAGGAGGGATCAGCCCCAGCATTTT. It specifies CASSRRDQPQHF. With the rest looked up from the reference TRBV2 and TRBJ1-5 genes rather than sequenced, the full variable domain is EPEVTQTPSHQVTQMGQEVILRCVPISNHLYFYWYRQILGQKVEFLVSFYNNEISEKSEIFDDQFSVERPDGSNFTLKIRSTKLEDSAMYFCASSRRDQPQHFGDGTRLSIL.